These T cell receptor beta chains were read from a single sample in a study of blood T cells in healthy people across ages. TCRdb reanalysed the 5' RACE reads using MiXCR and keeps one entry per CDR3 protein. This table holds under 1,000,000 distinct CDR3 sequences, under 40% found once. Sequenced material: blood. The receptors derive from a man younger than 30 in good health. CDR3s include the opening cysteine and the closing phenylalanine or tryptophan. The D gene is left open where the match is weak. A clone size is listed for some rows: how often the clone was seen (once, few, many), or a class if it is expanded.

v_gene	j_gene	d_gene	abundance	CDR3nt	CDR3aa
TRBV29-1	TRBJ2-5	TRBD1	NA	TGCAGCGTTAGCGATGTCAGGGACAGGGGAGGAGAGACCCAGTACTTC	CSVSDVRDRGGETQYF
TRBV5-4	TRBJ2-1	TRBD1	few	TGTGCCAGCAGCTTGGATTTACAGGGGATCTCCTACAATGAGCAGTTCTTC	CASSLDLQGISYNEQFF
TRBV6-2/TRBV6-3	TRBJ1-2	TRBD1	few	TGTGCCAGCACCTACGGGGACAGGGAAAGCTATGGCTACACCTTC	CASTYGDRESYGYTF
TRBV20-1	TRBJ2-3	TRBD2	few	TGCAGTGCTACGGGGGGGACTAGCGGGGGGAGGGATACGCAGTATTTT	CSATGGTSGGRDTQYF
TRBV2	TRBJ1-5	NA	few	TGTGCCAGCAGGGAAACAAGGGGCGTTGGGAATCAGCCCCAGCATTTT	CASRETRGVGNQPQHF
TRBV6-6	TRBJ2-1	NA	NA	TGTGCCAGCAGTACCGACAGGCTAGAGTTCTTC	CASSTDRLEFF
TRBV4-3	TRBJ1-6	NA	few	TGCGCCAGCAGCCAAGAGACCGACTTCGTCATTAATTCACCCCTCCACTTT	CASSQETDFVINSPLHF
TRBV7-2	TRBJ2-7	NA	few	TGTGCCAGCAGCTTAGATGGACAGGGAGGGAACGAGCAGTACTTC	CASSLDGQGGNEQYF
TRBV20-1	TRBJ2-1	TRBD2	few	TGCAGTGCTGCTAGCGGGGACAATGAGCAGTTCTTC	CSAASGDNEQFF
TRBV7-9	TRBJ1-2	NA	few	TGTGCCAGCAGCCAGCAGGGGAAACAGGGAATGCGTGGCTACACCTTC	CASSQQGKQGMRGYTF
TRBV3-1	TRBJ1-1	TRBD1	few	TGTGCCAGCAGCCAAGGACAGGGGAATGTGACTTTCTTT	CASSQGQGNVTFF
TRBV5-1	TRBJ2-2	NA	NA	TGCGCCAGCAGCTTGATCTCGGGACACAACACCGGGGAGCTGTTTTTT	CASSLISGHNTGELFF
TRBV20-1	TRBJ2-6	NA	many	TGCAGTGCTAGGGAAGGGGCCTCTGGGGCCAACGTCCTGACTTTC	CSAREGASGANVLTF
TRBV20-1	TRBJ2-5	TRBD2	many	TGCAGTGCTACGGAGCTAGCGGGGGTTGAGACCCAGTACTTC	CSATELAGVETQYF
TRBV7-9	TRBJ2-1	NA	few	TGTGCCAGCAGCTTACCCGCGACGTCTGAGCAGTTCTTC	CASSLPATSEQFF
TRBV7-9	TRBJ2-6	NA	few	TGTGCCAGCAGCCCGGACACCAACTCTGGGGCCAACGTCCTGACTTTC	CASSPDTNSGANVLTF
TRBV12-3/TRBV12-4	TRBJ1-2	NA	NA	TGTGCCAGCACCCCCGGCGGGGGGAGTGGTGGCTACACCTTC	CASTPGGGSGGYTF
TRBV7-2	TRBJ2-7	TRBD2	NA	TGTGCCAGCAGCCGTGCTAGCGGGGGGGCCTATGAGCAATACTTC	CASSRASGGAYEQYF
TRBV7-9	TRBJ2-3	NA	NA	TGTGCCAGCAGCTTTTATACTGCCCCGGTGGGGGGAGCAGATACGCAGTATTTT	CASSFYTAPVGGADTQYF
TRBV4-2	TRBJ2-7	NA	NA	TGTGCCAGCAGCCAAGGGGCAGTGGGGTCCTACGAGCAGTACTTC	CASSQGAVGSYEQYF
TRBV12-3/TRBV12-4	TRBJ2-5	TRBD2	NA	TGTGCCAGCAGCCCTAGCGGGGGGGCACCCCAAGAGACCCAGTACTTC	CASSPSGGAPQETQYF
TRBV7-2	TRBJ2-7	NA	few	TGTGCCAGCAGCTTACAGGGTGGTCCGTACGAGCAGTACTTC	CASSLQGGPYEQYF
TRBV3-1	TRBJ2-2	TRBD2	NA	TGTGCCAGCAGTTCTCAAGCGGGGGGGTTCAACACCGGGGAGCTGTTTTTT	CASSSQAGGFNTGELFF
TRBV6-5	TRBJ2-7	TRBD2	few	TGTGCCAGCAGTCTCGGGACTAGCGGAGCCCACAATGAGCAGTACTTC	CASSLGTSGAHNEQYF
TRBV7-9	TRBJ2-7	TRBD1	NA	TGTGCCAGCAGCTCCGGGACAGGCCTCTACGAGCAGTACTTC	CASSSGTGLYEQYF
TRBV10-3	TRBJ1-2	NA	few	TGTGCCATCAGTGGGAACAAAGGGGCTGGCTACACCTTC	CAISGNKGAGYTF
TRBV5-1	TRBJ2-3	TRBD1	many	TGCGCCAGCAATAAGGACAGGGGATATTCAGATACGCAGTATTTT	CASNKDRGYSDTQYF
TRBV9	TRBJ1-2	NA	NA	TGTGCCAGCAGCGCGGAGGGGGGGGACCGCGATGGCTACACCTTC	CASSAEGGDRDGYTF
TRBV20-1	TRBJ1-2	TRBD1	few	TGCAGTGCTAGAGACCAGGGGGCTTATGGCTACACCTTC	CSARDQGAYGYTF
TRBV20-1	TRBJ1-3	NA	few	TGCAGTGCCCCGGGCACTGGAAACACCATATATTTT	CSAPGTGNTIYF
TRBV7-2	TRBJ2-7	TRBD2	NA	TGTGCCAGCAGCTTAGGAAGCAGCGGGAAAGGTGACGAGCAGTACTTC	CASSLGSSGKGDEQYF
TRBV20-1	TRBJ2-1	NA	many	TGCAGTGCTGACCCTAACTCCTACAATGAGCAGTTCTTC	CSADPNSYNEQFF
TRBV6-8	TRBJ2-3	NA	once	TGTGCCAGCACCTCCCCCTCAACAGGTACGCAGTATTTT	CASTSPSTGTQYF
TRBV7-9	TRBJ1-6	NA	many	TGTGCCAGCAGCTTGGACCCGAATTCACCCCTCCACTTT	CASSLDPNSPLHF
TRBV7-8	TRBJ1-2	NA	few	TGTGCCAGCACCCTACGGCCCGAAGACGTGGTTAATGGCTACACCTTC	CASTLRPEDVVNGYTF
TRBV10-3	TRBJ2-2	TRBD2	NA	TGTGCCAACAGTGAGTCGAAGGGAGGGGATTACACCGGGGAGCTGTTTTTT	CANSESKGGDYTGELFF
TRBV7-2	TRBJ1-2	NA	NA	TGTGCCAGCAGTGGTCTTCGCTATGGCTACACCTTC	CASSGLRYGYTF
TRBV6-2/TRBV6-3	TRBJ2-1	TRBD2	few	TGTGCCAGCAGTTATCCGGGACTAGCGGCCTCCTACAATGAGCAGTTCTTC	CASSYPGLAASYNEQFF
TRBV2	TRBJ2-7	TRBD2	NA	TGTGCCAGCAGTCAACTAGCGGGGGGCTTCAATGAGCAGTACTTC	CASSQLAGGFNEQYF
TRBV9	TRBJ2-1	TRBD2	NA	TGTGCCAGCAGCGCCAGCGGGGGGAGTGGAGAGACCCAGTTCTTC	CASSASGGSGETQFF
TRBV20-1	TRBJ1-6	NA	few	TGCAGTGCTAGAGATGGTTACAGGGTAGGATCACCCCTCCACTTT	CSARDGYRVGSPLHF
TRBV25-1	TRBJ2-7	TRBD1	NA	TGTGCCAGCAGTGGAACCGGGACAGAATACGAGCAGTACTTC	CASSGTGTEYEQYF
TRBV20-1	TRBJ2-1	NA	NA	TGCAGTGCTAGAGATCGAAACTGGATCCGCTCCTACAATGAGCAGTTCTTC	CSARDRNWIRSYNEQFF
TRBV30	TRBJ1-6	NA	NA	TGTGCCTGGAGTAGGGCCTGGCGGTTCCCCCACTTT	CAWSRAWRFPHF
TRBV5-1	TRBJ2-1	NA	few	TGCGCCAGCAGCTCAGTTCAGGGACAGTTCGGGGGGCAGTTCTTC	CASSSVQGQFGGQFF
TRBV4-3	TRBJ2-1	NA	NA	TGCGCCAGCAGCCAAGCCCAGGACAGTCAAATCCAAAGATTCTGGAATGAGCAGTTCTTC	CASSQAQDSQIQRFWNEQFF
TRBV12-3/TRBV12-4	TRBJ1-1	NA	few	TGTGCCAGCAGTTTAGTAGACGGGGGTAGTACTGAAGCTTTCTTT	CASSLVDGGSTEAFF
TRBV5-1	TRBJ2-3	NA	few	TGCGCCAGCATCCAGGGAAGCGCCGCCTCCGGCACCAGGCAGTATTTT	CASIQGSAASGTRQYF
TRBV12-3/TRBV12-4	TRBJ1-2	NA	NA	TGTGCCAGCAGTTGGGGGACTGCCAGGGATGGCTACACCTTC	CASSWGTARDGYTF
TRBV4-2	TRBJ2-1	TRBD2	many	TGTGCCAGCAGCCAAGTGGGAGGGAACAATGAGCAGTTCTTC	CASSQVGGNNEQFF
TRBV7-3	TRBJ2-7	NA	NA	TGTGCCAGCAGCGCAAATCCAGGCTCCGAGCAGTACTTC	CASSANPGSEQYF
TRBV5-1	TRBJ1-2	NA	many	TGCGCCAGCAGCTTGGGGACCCTCGAAGGGGGCTACACCTTC	CASSLGTLEGGYTF